This T cell receptor (beta chain) was captured in a study of cytomegalovirus exposure and HLA in healthy donors. Study observations and caveats: Overall, roughly 170 TCR beta chains were annotated as cytomegalovirus-associated.

PCR primers comprised 60 Vbeta and 13 Jbeta primers. The repertoire was sequenced with immunoSEQ multiplex PCR; TCRdb's copy has only in-frame clones and lacks some. The data contain tens of thousands of clones, around 71% of them singletons. Trimming left V 8 bases short and J 5 bases short, with 21 bases between. The CDR3 consists of 15 residues. Germline-derived CDR1 and CDR2 are SNHLY and FYNNEI. A remark on this clone: The antigen is not known.

The chain recombines TRBV2 with TRBJ2-5; D is perhaps TRBD1 (6 bases). Sequenced: PBMCs. The clonotype originates from a man aged 25 to 45 in good health and CMV-seronegative. The CDR3 protein is CASGNLGGPRETQYF. As DNA, the CDR3 is TGTGCCAGCGGGAACCTAGGGGGACCCAGGGAGACCCAGTACTTC.